This T cell receptor (beta chain) was identified during a study of early T cells in non-severe SARS-CoV-2 infection. Attachment of unique molecular identifiers was made to individual cDNA molecules. TCRdb re-derived calls from the 5' RACE reads in MiXCR, one entry per CDR3 protein. The sample yields 60,000 to 85,000 distinct CDR3 sequences, 15% to 17% seen once. CDR3 length: 14 residues. Germline-derived CDR1 and CDR2 are SGHRS and YFSETQ. Concerning this clonotype: Germline and junction disagree at one end, which may indicate a read error.

The chain is built from TRBV5-1 and TRBJ2-3; D is possibly TRBD1 or TRBD2 (5 bases each). Material for sequencing was whole blood. This TCR derives from an adult who was a healthcare worker with PCR-confirmed SARS-CoV-2 infection or an uninfected control (not recorded which). The CDR3 protein is CTSSLRDSTDTQYF. The DNA for the CDR3 is TGCACCAGCAGCTTAAGGGACAGCACAGATACGCAGTATTTT.